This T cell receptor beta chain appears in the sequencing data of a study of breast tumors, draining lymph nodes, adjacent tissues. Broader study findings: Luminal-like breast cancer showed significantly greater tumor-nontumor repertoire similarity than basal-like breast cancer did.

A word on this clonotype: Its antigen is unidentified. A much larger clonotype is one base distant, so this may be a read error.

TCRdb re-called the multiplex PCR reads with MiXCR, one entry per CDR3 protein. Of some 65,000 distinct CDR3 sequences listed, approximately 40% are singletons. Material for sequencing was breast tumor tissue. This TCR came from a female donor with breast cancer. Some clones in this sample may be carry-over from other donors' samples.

As DNA, the CDR3 is TGTGCCAGCAGCCTCTTCAGGGGGCCTAACTATGGCTACCCCTTC. Its protein product is CASSLFRGPNYGYPF. This chain uses TRBV7-9 with TRBJ1-2; 8 bases map to TRBD1. CDR3 size: 15 residues. Germline assignment: CDR1 SEHNR and CDR2 FQNEAQ (reference sequence).